This section outlines one TCR beta chain sequence together with its context. Original methodology: Reference gene primer amplification gave nucleated cell count estimates. Clones were sequenced by immunoSEQ multiplex PCR, and TCRdb holds only the in-frame ones, with some missing. The V and J calls and clone size were taken over from that table, and D and trimming were inferred from the DNA. Altogether under 95,000 clones are present, 80% to 95% being singletons, with the ten largest covering 3.9%. This sample was included in a study of blood T cell repertoires in COVID-19. Study context: The United States, Italy and Spain provided the acute and convalescent COVID-19 samples. Sample material is recorded as cDNA or gDNA derived from T cells, B-cell-depleted T cells, or PBMCs.

This TCR came from a woman aged 45-65 years in a cohort sampled during active COVID-19. The sequenced sample was peripheral blood.

The CDR3: CASNSGTGVPNEQFF. CDR3 coding DNA: TGTGCCAGCAACTCCGGGACAGGGGTCCCAAATGAGCAGTTCTTC. The rearrangement joins TRBV6-5 to TRBJ2-1; TRBD1 aligns across 10 bases. The germline V gene encodes CDR1 MNHEY and CDR2 SVGAGI. The CDR3 is 15 residues long. Trimming removed 7 bases from V and 7 bases from J; junction bases left unmatched: 10.